The clone carrying this T cell receptor beta chain came up a few times. The CDR3 loop spans 14 amino acids. The V gene end was trimmed by 5 bases and the J gene end by 5 bases; junction bases not matched to a gene: 8. The source of the sample is a study of T-cell memory formation after mild COVID-19. Using its own MiXCR run on the 5' RACE reads, TCRdb lists one record per CDR3 protein. Of 550,000 to 700,000 distinct CDR3 sequences in the sample, roughly 17% were seen once. V gene TRBV12-3 or TRBV12-4 combines with J gene TRBJ2-5; 7 bases are shared with TRBD1. The sequencing input was PBMCs or a T cell subset sorted from them (not recorded which). The TCR comes from an adult woman who had mild COVID-19 (a few samples of this study predate the infection). Cell type and time point are not known. CDR3: CASSRRHRGETQYF. CDR3 DNA sequence: TGTGCCAGCAGTCGCCGGCACAGGGGCGAGACCCAGTACTTC.